This is a list of T cell receptor beta chains from one sample in a study of CD4 T cells in relation to SARS-CoV-2 and coronaviruses. Their target antigens are unknown. Libraries were prepared by immunoSEQ multiplex PCR; TCRdb keeps only in-frame clonotypes and omits some of them. This sample has roughly 45,000 clones; roughly 82% occur once, and the top ten carry about 1.3%. The sample consisted of naive CD4+ T cells from PBMCs, cultured in vitro. The receptors were gathered from an adult with COVID-19. Each CDR3 is given with its conserved first and last residue. A D gene is named only where the DNA matches it firmly. Not every row has a clone size; where given, it reads once, few, many or a size class.

TRBD1,TRBJ2-7,TRBV9,-,CASTPGQGSYEQYF,TGTGCCAGCACCCCGGGACAGGGGTCCTACGAGCAGTACTTC
TRBD1,TRBJ2-7,TRBV6-2/TRBV6-3,-,CASSYSGQPKYYEQYF,TGTGCCAGCAGTTACTCGGGACAGCCGAAATATTACGAGCAGTACTTC
-,TRBJ1-5,TRBV4-2,-,CASSQGQGYYQPQHF,TGTGCCAGCAGCCAAGGCCAGGGGTATTACCAGCCCCAGCATTTT
-,TRBJ2-5,TRBV24-1,-,CATSDFSGGARETQYF,TGTGCCACCAGTGATTTCAGTGGGGGGGCTCGAGAGACCCAGTACTTC
-,TRBJ2-7,TRBV5-6,once,CASSLTSSSYEQYF,TGTGCCAGCAGCTTGACTAGTAGTTCCTACGAGCAGTACTTC
-,TRBJ2-7,TRBV6-5,-,CASSQGQEAGEQYF,TGTGCCAGCTCGCAGGGCCAAGAAGCAGGCGAGCAGTACTTC
TRBD2,TRBJ2-3,TRBV3-1/TRBV3-2,-,CASSHRTSGIRDTQYF,TGTGCCAGCAGCCATCGGACTAGCGGGATAAGGGATACGCAGTATTTT
-,TRBJ1-2,TRBV18,few,CASSSQRDGYTF,TGTGCCAGCTCATCCCAACGGGATGGCTACACCTTC
-,TRBJ1-1,TRBV28,once,CASEGMTEAFF,TGTGCCAGCGAGGGAATGACTGAAGCTTTCTTT
TRBD1,TRBJ2-2,TRBV5-1,-,CASSFSGQGGVGELFF,TGCGCCAGCAGCTTTTCTGGACAGGGAGGTGTCGGGGAGCTGTTTTTT
TRBD1,TRBJ1-2,TRBV5-4,-,CASRPGQGYGYTF,TGTGCCAGCAGGCCGGGACAGGGATATGGCTACACCTTC
TRBD2,TRBJ2-1,TRBV29-1,-,CSAAGTSGNEQFF,TGCAGCGCCGCCGGGACTAGCGGCAATGAGCAGTTCTTC
-,TRBJ1-5,TRBV7-9,-,CASSSGARYQPQHF,TGTGCCAGCAGTAGTGGGGCCCGTTATCAGCCCCAGCATTTT
-,TRBJ2-3,TRBV28,-,CASRVTTDTQYF,TGTGCCAGCAGGGTGACAACAGATACGCAGTATTTT
-,TRBJ1-2,TRBV30,-,CAWSVGAAGYTF,TGTGCCTGGAGTGTAGGGGCGGCTGGCTACACCTTC
-,TRBJ2-7,TRBV6-6,few,CASSLQGREQYF,TGTGCCAGCAGTTTACAGGGCCGCGAGCAGTACTTC
TRBD2,TRBJ2-3,TRBV3-1/TRBV3-2,-,CASSQVASGNSDTQYF,TGTGCCAGCAGCCAAGTTGCTAGCGGGAATTCAGATACGCAGTATTTT
-,TRBJ2-1,TRBV6-4,-,CASSRLGNPYNEQFF,TGTGCCAGCAGTCGCCTGGGGAACCCCTACAATGAGCAGTTCTTC
-,TRBJ2-6,TRBV19,-,CASRTGGVINGANVLTF,TGTGCCAGTCGGACGGGGGGCGTGATTAATGGGGCCAACGTCCTGACTTTC
TRBD2,TRBJ2-3,TRBV7-3,-,CASSSLISAGEDTQYF,TGTGCCAGCAGCTCCCTAATTTCAGCGGGAGAAGATACGCAGTATTTT
TRBD2,TRBJ2-7,TRBV6-5,-,CASSYGSAGESYEQYF,TGTGCCAGCAGTTACGGGTCCGCGGGAGAATCCTACGAGCAGTACTTC
-,TRBJ2-3,TRBV7-2,-,CASSVRARGTDTQYF,TGTGCCAGCAGCGTCCGGGCGCGGGGCACAGATACGCAGTATTTT
-,TRBJ1-1,TRBV28,-,CASSRTEAFF,TGTGCCAGCAGCCGGACTGAAGCTTTCTTT
TRBD1,TRBJ2-2,TRBV4-1,-,CASSRAGGDTGELFF,TGCGCCAGCAGCCGGGCAGGGGGAGACACCGGGGAGCTGTTTTTT
TRBD2,TRBJ2-7,TRBV4-1,-,CASSQETSGRAYEQYF,TGCGCCAGCAGCCAAGAGACTAGCGGGAGAGCATACGAGCAGTACTTC
-,TRBJ1-5,TRBV30,-,CAWRRDGNQPQHF,TGTGCCTGGAGACGGGATGGCAATCAGCCCCAGCATTTT
-,TRBJ2-2,TRBV6-5,-,CASNFDRDTGELFF,TGTGCCAGCAATTTCGACAGAGACACCGGGGAGCTGTTTTTT
TRBD2,TRBJ2-3,TRBV2,-,CASSEALAGGTDTQYF,TGTGCCAGCAGTGAAGCACTAGCGGGAGGTACAGATACGCAGTATTTT
-,TRBJ1-1,TRBV7-9,-,CASRRSGNTEAFF,TGTGCCAGCAGGAGGAGTGGGAACACTGAAGCTTTCTTT
-,TRBJ1-1,TRBV18,-,CASSPLENTEAFF,TGTGCCAGCTCACCTTTAGAGAACACTGAAGCTTTCTTT
-,TRBJ2-6,TRBV5-1,-,CASTLPRTVSGANVLTF,TGCGCCAGCACCCTACCCCGGACGGTCTCGGGGGCCAACGTCCTGACTTTC
-,TRBJ2-2,TRBV24-1,-,CATRPTGSTGELFF,TGTGCCACCAGGCCAACCGGGTCCACCGGGGAGCTGTTTTTT